The next 26 T cell receptor beta chains were all read from a single sample in a study of PD-L1 blockade in urothelial cancer. Specified time point: peripheral blood 6 weeks after treatment start. Some clones are missing from TCRdb's copy, which holds only in-frame ones; the method was immunoSEQ multiplex PCR. The sample consists of roughly 120,000 clones, around 89% of them appearing once. Sequencing used PBMCs, obtained around atezolizumab (anti-PD-L1) treatment. The origin of the receptors is a man aged 55 to 70 with urothelial cancer.

Here the CDR3 reads CASSLDRSPYEQYF. The DNA of the CDR3 is TGTGCCAGCTCACTGGACAGGAGCCCCTACGAGCAGTACTTC. The rearrangement links TRBV18 to TRBJ2-7; TRBD1 matches at 7 bases. CDR3 length: 14 residues. The V and J ends lost 4 bases and 2 bases, in that order; junction bases with no gene match: 5. Germline V gene data show CDR1 as KGHSH and CDR2 as LQKENI.

The chain recombines TRBV29-1 with TRBJ1-1; D is possibly TRBD1 (6 bases). The CDR3 covers 13 residues. Germline CDR1 SQVTM, CDR2 ANQGSEA. V was clipped by 5 bases and J by 3 bases, with 13 bases between them. CDR3 protein: CSVFTYRDTEAFF. CDR3 DNA: TGCAGCGTTTTTACTTACAGGGACACTGAAGCTTTCTTT.

The chain joins TRBV28 to TRBJ2-1, with D possibly TRBD1 on 6 matching bases. V was pared by 5 bases and J by 1 base, with 12 bases between. This CDR3 is built from 15 residues. Looked up from germline, CDR1 is MDHEN and CDR2 is SYDVKM. The CDR3, as DNA: TGTGCCAGCAGTGCATCTCAGGGGTCCTACAATGAGCAGTTCTTC. It encodes CASSASQGSYNEQFF.

This clone was counted a few times. The rearrangement joins TRBV2 to TRBJ2-1; 10 bases fit TRBD2. The J segment lost 7 bases and the V segment lost 2 bases, leaving 5 bases of the junction unmatched. Germline V lookup: CDR1 SNHLY, CDR2 FYNNEI. The length of the CDR3 is 15 residues. This CDR3 reads CASSERSSGRNEQFF. In DNA, the CDR3 is TGTGCCAGCAGTGAAAGATCTAGCGGGAGAAATGAGCAGTTCTTC.

V gene TRBV28 combines with J gene TRBJ1-2; D might be TRBD1 (5 bases). CDR1 and CDR2 from the germline V gene are MDHEN and SYDVKM. The CDR3 has 13 residues. Deletions cut 7 bases from V and 10 bases from J, with 19 bases between. CDR3 loop: CASTRGGDYLYTF. CDR3 in DNA: TGTGCCAGCACCCGGGGCGGGGACTACCTCTACACCTTC.

This sequence joins TRBV5-1 and TRBJ2-2; possibly TRBD2 for D (5 bases). Between the trimmed V and J ends, which lost 1 base and 3 bases, there was a span of 10 bases. Germline V gene lookup returns CDR1 SGHRS and CDR2 YFSETQ. CDR3 length: 15 amino acids. CDR3 sequence: CASSLSGKDTGELFF. The CDR3 bases are TGCGCCAGCAGCTTGTCCGGGAAAGACACCGGGGAGCTGTTTTTT.

The chain recombines TRBV11-2 with TRBJ2-5; D not certain. This CDR3 has 13 residues. The germline V gene has CDR1 SGHAT and CDR2 FQNNGV. V was shortened by 2 bases and J by 5 bases, with 9 bases between the two germline ends. The CDR3 loop is CASSLSYRETQYF. CDR3 nucleotides: TGTGCCAGCAGCTTATCTTATCGGGAGACCCAGTACTTC.

The chain uses TRBV7-3 and TRBJ1-5, with D hard to call. The V end was cut by 0 bases, the J end by 5 bases, with 5 bases between. CDR1 is SGHTA, CDR2 FQGTGA, per germline. The CDR3 consists of 13 residues. The DNA of the CDR3 is TGTGCCAGCAGCTTAACCCCCGATCAGCCCCAGCATTTT. Its translation is CASSLTPDQPQHF.

The chain couples TRBV11-3 to TRBJ1-2; 8 positions match TRBD1. V was pared by 5 bases and J by 7 bases, with 12 bases of the junction left unmatched. This CDR3 comprises 15 residues. Germline V CDR1 and CDR2: SGHNT, YENEEA. The CDR3 DNA reads TGTGCCAGCAGCCTAACCGAGCAGGGGGCCAGTGGCTACACCTTC. Its translation: CASSLTEQGASGYTF.

V usage is TRBV4-3 and J usage is TRBJ1-1, with TRBD1 matching 11 bases. After removal of 0 bases from V and 11 bases from J, the junction contained 5 bases not matched to a gene. CDR3 length: 14 residues. Looked up from germline, CDR1 is LGHNA and CDR2 is YSLEER. The CDR3, as DNA: TGCGCCAGCAGCCAAGATGGGACAGGGGGAGAGGCTTTCTTT. Amino acid sequence: CASSQDGTGGEAFF.

The rearrangement uses TRBV27 and TRBJ2-5, with 8 bases that match TRBD1. Germline lookup yields CDR1 MNHEY and CDR2 SMNVEV (reference sequence). The V segment lost 5 bases and the J segment 2 bases; nucleotides outside the gene matches: 16. This CDR3 has 18 amino acids. CDR3: CASSPRLLTGVVQETQYF. The CDR3 nucleotides are TGTGCCAGCAGTCCGCGCCTACTGACAGGGGTTGTACAAGAGACCCAGTACTTC.

This chain connects TRBV2 to TRBJ2-3; 7 bases map to TRBD2. This CDR3 spans 15 amino acids. J lost 10 bases, V lost 5 bases, and 15 bases had no gene match. Germline V gene data show CDR1 as SNHLY and CDR2 as FYNNEI. CDR3 in DNA: TGTGCCAGCAGTATCCTAGCGGTCACCACCCTGGCGCAGTATTTT. As protein: CASSILAVTTLAQYF. The entire variable domain, with the rest obtained from reference TRBV2 and TRBJ2-3, is as follows: EPEVTQTPSHQVTQMGQEVILRCVPISNHLYFYWYRQILGQKVEFLVSFYNNEISEKSEIFDDQFSVERPDGSNFTLKIRSTKLEDSAMYFCASSILAVTTLAQYFGPGTRLTVL.

The chain is built from TRBV5-1 and TRBJ2-5; maybe TRBD1 (6 bases). This CDR3 is 13 amino acids long. V was shortened by 0 bases and J by 5 bases, with 8 bases between the two germline ends. Germline CDR1 is SGHRS and CDR2 is YFSETQ. Here the CDR3 reads CASSLEGVETQYF. Written as DNA, the CDR3 is TGCGCCAGCAGCTTGGAGGGGGTTGAGACCCAGTACTTC.

The chain carries TRBV7-2 and TRBJ2-3; 8 bases are a match to TRBD2. Trimming cost V 5 bases and J 1 base; bases outside gene matches: 8. The CDR3 runs to 16 residues. Germline loops: CDR1 SGHTA, CDR2 FQGNSA. CDR3 coding DNA: TGTGCCAGCAGCGCGGCGGGGGGTCAGGGCACAGATACGCAGTATTTT. Translation: CASSAAGGQGTDTQYF.

This chain connects TRBV10-3 to TRBJ1-2, with 8 bases fitting TRBD1. The CDR3 is 19 amino acids. Germline trimming cut 6 bases from V and 7 bases from J; bases unmatched to any gene: 25. CDR1 is ENHRY, CDR2 SYGVKD, per germline. Here the CDR3 DNA reads TGTGCCATCAGCGGACAGGGAGGCGGACTGATACTAGAACTATTTGGCTACACCTTC. Translated: CAISGQGGGLILELFGYTF.

The chain has TRBV5-1 and TRBJ1-4; 9 nucleotides line up with TRBD1. Germline assignment: CDR1 SGHRS and CDR2 YFSETQ. The CDR3 length is 14 residues. V gave up 4 bases and J gave up 11 bases; unmatched junction bases: 9. CDR3 in DNA: TGCGCCAGCAGCCCCGGGACAGGGCCCGAGAAACTGTTTTTT. Translating gives CASSPGTGPEKLFF.

This chain uses TRBV14 with TRBJ2-1, with a possible D match to TRBD1 (5 bases). V lost 0 bases and J lost 5, with 17 bases in between. The CDR3 totals 17 residues. The germline V gene encodes CDR1 SGHDN and CDR2 FVKESK. CDR3 coding DNA: TGTGCCAGCAGCCAAGAATTCTCCAGGGCCTTGAACAATGAGCAGTTCTTC. The encoded protein is CASSQEFSRALNNEQFF.

V and J are TRBV5-4 and TRBJ2-5; perhaps TRBD1 as D (6 bases). Per germline, CDR1 SGHNT and CDR2 YYREEE (reference sequence). Trimming removed 4 bases at V and 2 bases at J, with 12 bases between. The CDR3 is 14 residues long. The CDR3 sequence is CASSPQGGQETQYF. The CDR3 DNA reads TGTGCCAGCAGCCCGCAAGGGGGACAAGAGACCCAGTACTTC.

The chain uses TRBV4-1 and TRBJ2-1; perhaps TRBD1 as D (5 bases). The V gene lost 0 bases and the J gene lost 2 bases, with 14 bases spanning the gap. CDR1 and CDR2 (germline): MGHRA, YSYEKL. The CDR3 extends over 17 amino acids. The CDR3 reads CASSQEMTVTPYNEQFF. The DNA for the CDR3 is TGCGCCAGCAGCCAAGAGATGACAGTCACCCCCTACAATGAGCAGTTCTTC.

DNA of the CDR3: TGTGCCAGCAGCCCCCAACCTCTCGGGGGGTCCTACAATGAGCAGTTCTTC. Translated: CASSPQPLGGSYNEQFF. The chain is built from TRBV4-2 and TRBJ2-1; TRBD2 matches 7 bases. This CDR3 is built from 17 residues. V lost 4 bases to trimming and J lost 1 base; unmatched junction nucleotides: 10. Germline assignment: CDR1 LGHNA and CDR2 YNFKEQ.

The CDR3 here is CASNIAMRNTGELFF. The CDR3 nucleotides read TGTGCCAGCAATATAGCGATGAGGAACACCGGGGAGCTGTTTTTT. The chain uses TRBV6-5 and TRBJ2-2; a possible D gene is TRBD2 (5 bases). The V end lost 7 bases, the J end lost 1 base, and 13 bases lay between the germline ends. Germline assignment: CDR1 MNHEY and CDR2 SVGAGI. This CDR3 region has 15 residues.

The rearrangement joins TRBV4-1 to TRBJ1-2, with D tentatively TRBD1 (5 bases). This CDR3 contains 15 residues. CDR1 MGHRA and CDR2 YSYEKL come from the germline V gene. Between the trimmed V and J ends, which lost 4 bases and 5 bases, there was a span of 17 bases. CDR3 coding DNA: TGCGCCAGCAGCCCCACGTCGGGGGGAGTTTATGGCTACACCTTC. Translated: CASSPTSGGVYGYTF.

A few counts support this clone. Additional DNA sequences in this sample encode the identical CDR3. V gene TRBV11-2 combines with J gene TRBJ2-7, with TRBD1 matching 9 bases. V shed 1 base, J shed 3 bases, and the junction held 1 base outside the gene matches. Germline lookup yields CDR1 SGHAT and CDR2 FQNNGV. CDR3 length equals 14 residues. The CDR3, as DNA: TGTGCCAGCAGCTTAGGGACAGGGGTCTACGAGCAGTACTTC. Translation gives CASSLGTGVYEQYF.

The chain has TRBV6-5 and TRBJ2-7, with D maybe TRBD1 (6 bases). Germline V lookup: CDR1 MNHEY, CDR2 SVGAGI. The length of the CDR3 is 15 residues. Trimming removed 8 bases at V and 4 bases at J, with 21 bases between. In DNA, the CDR3 is TGTGCCAGCGAACCCCTCAGGGGCGGCAAGTACGAGCAGTACTTC. This gives the protein CASEPLRGGKYEQYF.

This clone was counted a few times. The V gene is TRBV27, the J gene TRBJ2-5, with a possible D match to TRBD1 (5 bases). The length of the CDR3 is 14 residues. Germline V gives CDR1 MNHEY, CDR2 SMNVEV (reference sequence). With 2 bases removed from V and 4 bases from J, the gap between germline ends came to 11 bases. CDR3 residues: CASSLGGAGETQYF. The CDR3 bases are TGTGCCAGCAGTTTAGGTGGGGCAGGAGAGACCCAGTACTTC.

This chain connects TRBV5-1 to TRBJ2-3; D is possibly TRBD1 (5 bases). The CDR3 has 20 residues. V lost 1 base, J lost 1 base, and 25 bases lay in between. Germline CDR1 is SGHRS and CDR2 is YFSETQ. CDR3 in DNA: TGCGCCAGCAGCTTGTCGGTCGCAGGGCGAAGCCTCTCTGGCACAGATACGCAGTATTTT. This translates into CASSLSVAGRSLSGTDTQYF.